The 17 T cell receptor beta chains below come from one sample, sequenced in a study of blood T cell repertoires in COVID-19. Sequencing was performed with immunoSEQ multiplex PCR; in TCRdb, only in-frame clones are kept and a portion is missing. The repertoire holds some 700,000 clones, with 85% to 90% as singletons. Sequenced input: peripheral blood. The receptors stem from a woman aged 18-35 years with acute or convalescent COVID-19.

This sequence joins TRBV5-1 and TRBJ2-4; D is undetermined. The CDR3 has 14 amino acids. Per the germline V gene, CDR1 is SGHRS and CDR2 is YFSETQ. The V end lost 4 bases, the J end lost 0 bases, and 8 bases lay between the germline ends. The CDR3 DNA is TGCGCCAGCAGCCAGTATTTAGCCAAAAACATTCAGTACTTC. Its protein product is CASSQYLAKNIQYF.

In its sample, this clone was seen once. One end of the junction is discordant with germline, which a read error may explain. V is TRBV29-1 and J is TRBJ1-2, with 12 nucleotides matching TRBD1. Germline loops: CDR1 SQVTM, CDR2 ANQGSEA. CDR3 length: 15 residues. The chain's CDR3 is CSGEKPGQGAPGYTF. The DNA of the CDR3 is TGCAGCGGTGAAAAACCGGGACAGGGGGCGCCGGGCTACACCTTC.

This clone was observed a single time. CDR3 DNA sequence: TGTGCCAGCAGTGAAGCGCTCCCGGTAGATGAGCAGTTCTTC. This gives the protein CASSEALPVDEQFF. The chain carries TRBV2 and TRBJ2-1, with unresolved D. There are 14 residues in the CDR3. Trimming removed 0 bases from V and 8 bases from J, with 11 bases in between. Germline V lookup: CDR1 SNHLY, CDR2 FYNNEI.

This clone was counted once. The chain joins TRBV4-1 to TRBJ2-4; TRBD2 matches at 10 bases. With 1 base clipped from V and 5 bases from J, the junction kept 5 bases outside the gene matches. In germline, CDR1 is MGHRA, CDR2 YSYEKL. This CDR3 comprises 16 residues. The CDR3 is CASSQAKRGGQNIQYF. Here the CDR3 DNA reads TGCGCCAGCAGCCAAGCCAAGCGGGGGGGCCAAAACATTCAGTACTTC.

This clone was found once. This chain links TRBV7-2 with TRBJ1-1, with unresolved D. There are 13 residues in the CDR3. The germline V gene has CDR1 SGHTA and CDR2 FQGNSA. Trimming shortened V by 0 bases and J by 6 bases, and 8 bases separated the two germline ends. The CDR3, as DNA: TGTGCCAGCAGCTTAGCGCTTCGGGCTGAAGCTTTCTTT. Translated: CASSLALRAEAFF.

V usage is TRBV5-1 and J usage is TRBJ1-3, with unresolved D. Germline CDR1 reads SGHRS; CDR2 reads YFSETQ. Between the trimmed V and J ends, which lost 2 bases and 0 bases, there was a span of 9 bases. The CDR3 runs 15 residues. The CDR3 loop is CASSFSDLSGNTIYF. Written as DNA, the CDR3 is TGCGCCAGCAGCTTTAGCGATCTCTCTGGAAACACCATATATTTT.

The chain combines TRBV21-1 with TRBJ2-3; the table's D gene call, TRBD2, was not cross checked with the DNA. TRBV21-1 is deemed a pseudogene. This CDR3 comprises 15 residues. The CDR3, as DNA: TGTGCCAGCAGCAAATGCAAAAGCGGCACAGATACGCAGTATTTT. Residues: CASSKCKSGTDTQYF.

The chain is built from TRBV6-5 and TRBJ1-1; TRBD1 matches 10 bases. This CDR3 has 15 amino acids. Trimming cost V 5 bases and J 4 bases; bases outside gene matches: 7. In germline, CDR1 is MNHEY, CDR2 SVGAGI. The CDR3 region has the DNA TGTGCCAGCAGTCTCCGACAGGGGGCGGGCACTGAAGCTTTCTTT. Amino acid sequence: CASSLRQGAGTEAFF.

V gene TRBV6-5 combines with J gene TRBJ2-7, with 7 bases matching TRBD2. V dropped 6 bases and J dropped 5; count of bases not matched to a gene: 10. The CDR3 covers 14 residues. Germline V lookup: CDR1 MNHEY, CDR2 SVGAGI. In DNA, the CDR3 is TGTGCCAGCAGCGGGCGGGGAGGGATAAACGAGCAGTACTTC. It translates to CASSGRGGINEQYF.

This chain joins TRBV21-1 and TRBJ2-7; the table gives TRBD1 as D, unverified against the DNA. TRBV21-1 is a recognized pseudogene. The CDR3 consists of 19 residues. The CDR3: CASSKAWDTKEATSYEQYF. The CDR3 bases are TGTGCCAGCAGCAAAGCATGGGACACCAAGGAAGCTACTAGCTACGAGCAGTACTTC.

The genes are TRBV7-2 and TRBJ2-7, with 9 bases matching TRBD1. With V trimmed by 5 bases and J by 7 bases, 6 bases remained unmatched. Per the germline V gene, CDR1 is SGHTA and CDR2 is FQGNSA. This CDR3 contains 13 residues. The CDR3 here is CASSEQGAGEQYF. DNA for the CDR3: TGTGCCAGCAGCGAACAGGGGGCGGGGGAGCAGTACTTC.

A single count supports this clone. V gene TRBV25-1 combines with J gene TRBJ1-1; TRBD1 might be the D (5 bases). CDR1 MGHDK and CDR2 SYGVNS come from the germline V gene. V was clipped by 4 bases and J by 3 bases, with 15 bases between them. The CDR3 has 15 residues. This CDR3 reads CASSAPRRGYTEAFF. Here the CDR3 DNA reads TGTGCCAGCAGTGCCCCTAGAAGGGGTTACACTGAAGCTTTCTTT.

The CDR3 spells CASRQGAGNQPQHF. CDR3 in DNA: TGTGCCAGCAGACAGGGGGCTGGCAATCAGCCCCAGCATTTT. V gene TRBV3-1 (or the pseudogene TRBV3-2) combines with J gene TRBJ1-5, with 9 nucleotides matching TRBD1. The CDR3 has 14 amino acids. In germline, CDR1 is LGHDT, CDR2 YNNKEL (reference sequence). Trimming cost V 6 bases and J 2 bases; bases outside gene matches: 2.

V is TRBV6-5 and J is TRBJ2-3, with a weak D call TRBD2 (7 bases). This CDR3 has 15 residues. Germline assignment: CDR1 MNHEY and CDR2 SVGAGI. Trimming stripped 5 bases from V and 2 bases from J, with 14 bases between. CDR3 bases: TGTGCCAGCAGTCCTGGTGGGGGGGCCACAGATACGCAGTATTTT. Translated, it gives CASSPGGGATDTQYF.

V is TRBV10-3 and J is TRBJ1-2; no clear D. The CDR3 is 14 amino acids. Trimming took off 0 bases at V and 8 bases at J, with 13 bases between the two ends. The germline CDR1 and CDR2 sequences are ENHRY and SYGVKD. CDR3 region: CAISESAIPEGYTF. The CDR3 DNA follows: TGTGCCATCAGTGAGTCGGCGATCCCGGAGGGCTACACCTTC.

This rearrangement joins TRBV3-1 (or the pseudogene TRBV3-2) to TRBJ2-5; D is perhaps TRBD1 (6 bases). Trimming pared 5 bases from V and 1 base from J, leaving 11 bases between. Germline loops: CDR1 LGHDT, CDR2 YNNKEL (reference sequence). This CDR3 is built from 14 residues. The CDR3 DNA reads as TGTGCCAGCAGCACACGGACAGTCCAAGAGACCCAGTACTTC. Amino acids: CASSTRTVQETQYF.

V gene TRBV24-1 combines with J gene TRBJ1-2; a weak D match, TRBD1 (6 bases). The V and J ends lost 5 bases and 7 bases respectively, with 22 bases between them. Germline CDR1 KGHDR, CDR2 SFDVKD. CDR3 length equals 16 residues. The CDR3 DNA sequence: TGTGCCACCAGTGGTGAGGGACACCGAGGAAGTGCTGGCTACACCTTC. Translated: CATSGEGHRGSAGYTF.